Listed below are T cell receptor beta chains from one sample, sequenced in a study of Ad26.COV2.S vaccination and SARS-CoV-2 variants. Sequencing used immunoSEQ multiplex PCR; TCRdb keeps in-frame clones, though not all of them. The table records about 400,000 clones, roughly nine tenths of them present only once. Sample: peripheral blood, taken in a trial of Ad26.COV2.S vaccine versus placebo. All receptors come from a person between 18 and 65 years old who received the Ad26.COV2.S COVID-19 vaccine or a placebo. The CDR3 runs from the conserved cysteine through the conserved F or W. Fields, in order: V gene, D gene, CDR3 protein. The D gene is left open where the match is weak.

TRBV7-2	TRBD1	CASSLFRGHTEAFF
TRBV6-1	NA	CASSESRGTSYNEQFF
TRBV7-8	TRBD1	CASSADRAGGYTF
TRBV6-6	NA	CASQGGGTNTGELFF
TRBV3-1/TRBV3-2	NA	CASSQEDSQNIQYF
TRBV5-1	NA	CASSLVGGGDEQFF
TRBV5-4	NA	CAITQSPQETQYF
TRBV25-1	TRBD1	CASSERSGQGRLFNGYTF
TRBV30	NA	CAWSPTRLGGYTF
TRBV2	TRBD1	CASSADRINSPLHF
TRBV3-1/TRBV3-2	NA	CASSQTGRNTIYF
TRBV6-5	TRBD1	CASSYSSQGDSPLHF
TRBV5-4	NA	CASSVQGAHTGELFF
TRBV5-1	NA	CASSLLGVGANVLTF
TRBV15	NA	CATSRDFEGHEQYF
TRBV25-1	NA	CASSLRGRSYNEQFF
TRBV30	TRBD1	CAWSRGQTNSPLHF
TRBV7-9	TRBD2	CASSLGLADEQFF
TRBV5-1	NA	CASSLAPQRTNYGYTF
TRBV9	NA	CASSLAGGGNSPLHF
TRBV7-2	NA	CASRGDSNTDTQYF
TRBV7-2	NA	CASSLDIGGYTF
TRBV6-6	NA	CASSYSRWGDSPLHF
TRBV5-6	NA	CASSLALGTSNSPLHF
TRBV2	TRBD1	CASSEDRTGGTGANVLTF
TRBV6-6	NA	CASSWNRGGGNQPQHF
TRBV5-4	NA	CASSNRQVNTEAFF